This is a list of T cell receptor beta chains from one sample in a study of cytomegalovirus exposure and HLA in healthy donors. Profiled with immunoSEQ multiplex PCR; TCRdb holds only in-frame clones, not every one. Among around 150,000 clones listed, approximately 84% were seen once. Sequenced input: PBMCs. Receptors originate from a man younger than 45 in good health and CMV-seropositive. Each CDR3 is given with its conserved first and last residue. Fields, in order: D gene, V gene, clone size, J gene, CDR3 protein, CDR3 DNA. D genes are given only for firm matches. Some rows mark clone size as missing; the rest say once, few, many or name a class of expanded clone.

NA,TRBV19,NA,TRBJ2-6,CASSVPSGSTGANVLTF,TGTGCCAGTAGTGTCCCCTCAGGGTCCACTGGGGCCAACGTCCTGACTTTC
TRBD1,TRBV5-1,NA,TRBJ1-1,CASMIPGTGGTEAFF,TGCGCCAGCATGATCCCCGGGACAGGGGGCACTGAAGCTTTCTTT
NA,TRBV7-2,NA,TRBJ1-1,CASSSLMYTEAFF,TGTGCCAGCAGCTCCCTTATGTACACTGAAGCTTTCTTT
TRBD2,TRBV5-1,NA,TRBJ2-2,CASSSSSGRTGELFF,TGCGCCAGCAGCTCCTCTAGCGGGAGGACCGGGGAGCTGTTTTTT
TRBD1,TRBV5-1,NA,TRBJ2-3,CASSQSGTGFADTQYF,TGCGCCAGCAGCCAAAGCGGGACAGGGTTCGCAGATACGCAGTATTTT
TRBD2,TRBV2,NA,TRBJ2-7,CASSEVGGRGHYEQYF,TGTGCCAGCAGTGAAGTGGGCGGGAGAGGCCACTACGAGCAGTACTTC
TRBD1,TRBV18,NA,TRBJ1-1,CASSLDRAKTEAFF,TGTGCCAGCTCTCTGGACAGGGCCAAGACTGAAGCTTTCTTT
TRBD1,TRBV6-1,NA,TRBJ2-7,CASSEPSKGTGGLEQYF,TGTGCCAGCAGTGAACCATCTAAAGGGACAGGGGGCCTCGAGCAGTACTTC
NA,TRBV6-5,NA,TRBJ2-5,CASSRLPGGKETQYF,TGTGCCAGCAGTCGGTTGCCCGGAGGGAAAGAGACCCAGTACTTC
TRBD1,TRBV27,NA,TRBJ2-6,CASTRGLPGANVLTF,TGTGCCAGCACCAGGGGGCTTCCTGGGGCCAACGTCCTGACTTTC
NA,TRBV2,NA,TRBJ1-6,CASSVAQGISPLHF,TGTGCCAGCAGTGTTGCGCAGGGAATTTCACCCCTCCACTTT
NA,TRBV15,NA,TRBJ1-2,CATSREGASYGYTF,TGTGCCACCAGCAGAGAGGGGGCCTCCTATGGCTACACCTTC
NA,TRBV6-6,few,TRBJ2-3,CASSYAGSTDTQYF,TGTGCCAGCAGTTACGCGGGGTCCACAGATACGCAGTATTTT
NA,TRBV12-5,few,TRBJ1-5,CASASPGQPQHF,TGTGCTAGTGCATCCCCAGGTCAGCCCCAGCATTTT
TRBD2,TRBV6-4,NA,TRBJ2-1,CASSLAGAYNEQFF,TGTGCCAGCAGTCTAGCGGGAGCTTACAATGAGCAGTTCTTC
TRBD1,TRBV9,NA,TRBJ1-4,CASSAAGGQLNEKLFF,TGTGCCAGCAGCGCCGCGGGGGGACAGTTAAATGAAAAACTGTTTTTT
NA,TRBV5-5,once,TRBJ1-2,CASSPRTVNYGYTF,TGTGCCAGCAGCCCGCGGACAGTTAACTATGGCTACACCTTC
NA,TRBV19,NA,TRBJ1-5,CASSPLGGIQPQHF,TGTGCCAGTAGTCCACTGGGAGGGATTCAGCCCCAGCATTTT
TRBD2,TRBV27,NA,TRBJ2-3,CASSPGLAGGLTLRDTQYF,TGTGCCAGCAGTCCTGGACTAGCGGGGGGCCTAACTCTCAGGGATACGCAGTATTTT
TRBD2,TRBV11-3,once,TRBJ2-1,CASSSPTSGGRQFF,TGTGCCAGCAGCTCCCCGACTAGCGGGGGTCGTCAGTTCTTC
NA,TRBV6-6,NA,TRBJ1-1,CASSYEGVTEAFF,TGTGCCAGCAGTTATGAAGGGGTAACTGAAGCTTTCTTT
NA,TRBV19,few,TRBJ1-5,CASSRRNGDQPQHF,TGTGCCAGTAGTAGGAGGAATGGGGATCAGCCCCAGCATTTT
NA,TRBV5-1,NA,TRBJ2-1,CASSLGDWYNEQFF,TGCGCCAGCAGCTTGGGGGACTGGTACAATGAGCAGTTCTTC
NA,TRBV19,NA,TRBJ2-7,CASSHFGSYEQYF,TGTGCCAGTAGTCATTTCGGGTCCTACGAGCAGTACTTC
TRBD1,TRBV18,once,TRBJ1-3,CASSGQPLSGNTIYF,TGTGCCAGCTCGGGACAGCCTTTAAGTGGAAACACCATATATTTT
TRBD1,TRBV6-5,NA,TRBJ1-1,CASSGTGDTTEAFF,TGTGCCAGCAGTGGGACAGGGGATACCACTGAAGCTTTCTTT
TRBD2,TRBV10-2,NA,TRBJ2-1,CASNLAGDNEQFF,TGCGCCAGCAACCTAGCGGGAGACAATGAGCAGTTCTTC
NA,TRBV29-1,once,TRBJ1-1,CSVQRRRDTEAFF,TGCAGCGTTCAGAGGCGTCGGGACACTGAAGCTTTCTTT
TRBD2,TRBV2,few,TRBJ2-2,CASFKSGGDRAGELFF,TGTGCCAGCTTTAAGTCGGGGGGTGATAGGGCCGGGGAGCTGTTTTTT
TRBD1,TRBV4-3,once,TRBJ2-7,CASSQGGGQGSYEQYF,TGCGCCAGCAGCCAAGGAGGGGGACAGGGCTCCTACGAGCAGTACTTC
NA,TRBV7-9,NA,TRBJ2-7,CASSLDIMYEQYF,TGTGCCAGCAGCTTAGACATTATGTACGAGCAGTACTTC
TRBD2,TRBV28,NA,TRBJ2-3,CASSLSLLAGGTDTQYF,TGTGCCAGCAGTTTATCCTTACTAGCGGGAGGCACAGATACGCAGTATTTT
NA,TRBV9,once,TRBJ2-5,CASSPKVGGLETQYF,TGTGCCAGCAGCCCCAAGGTTGGGGGGTTGGAGACCCAGTACTTC